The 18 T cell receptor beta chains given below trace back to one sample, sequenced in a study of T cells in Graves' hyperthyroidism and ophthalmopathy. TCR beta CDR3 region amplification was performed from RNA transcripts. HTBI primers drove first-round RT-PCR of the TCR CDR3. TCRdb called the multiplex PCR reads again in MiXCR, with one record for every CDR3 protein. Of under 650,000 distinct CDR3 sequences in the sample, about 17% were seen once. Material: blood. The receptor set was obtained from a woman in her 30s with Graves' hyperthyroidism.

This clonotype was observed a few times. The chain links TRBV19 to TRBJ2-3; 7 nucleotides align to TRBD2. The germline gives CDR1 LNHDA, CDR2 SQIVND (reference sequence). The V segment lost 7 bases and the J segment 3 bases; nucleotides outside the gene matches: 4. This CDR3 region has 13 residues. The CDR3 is CASKISGTDTQYF. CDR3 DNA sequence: TGTGCCAGTAAGATTAGCGGGACAGATACGCAGTATTTT.

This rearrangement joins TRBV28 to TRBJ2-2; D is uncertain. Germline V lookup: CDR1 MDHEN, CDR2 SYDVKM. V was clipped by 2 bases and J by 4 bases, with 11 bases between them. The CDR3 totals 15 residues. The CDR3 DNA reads TGTGCCAGCAGTTTAAGTAGTGTGGGCACCGGGGAGCTGTTTTTT. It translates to CASSLSSVGTGELFF.

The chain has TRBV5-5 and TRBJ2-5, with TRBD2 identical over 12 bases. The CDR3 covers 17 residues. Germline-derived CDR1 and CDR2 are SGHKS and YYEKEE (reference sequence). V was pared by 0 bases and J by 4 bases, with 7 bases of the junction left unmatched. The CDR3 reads CASSLGLAGEGGETQYF. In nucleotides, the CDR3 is TGTGCCAGCAGCTTGGGACTAGCGGGAGAAGGTGGAGAGACCCAGTACTTC.

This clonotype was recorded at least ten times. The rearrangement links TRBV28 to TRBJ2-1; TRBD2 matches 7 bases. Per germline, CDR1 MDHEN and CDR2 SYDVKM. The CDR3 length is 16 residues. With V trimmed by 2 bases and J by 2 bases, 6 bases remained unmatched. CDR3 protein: CASSLVVSGTYNEQFF. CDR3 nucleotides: TGTGCCAGCAGTTTAGTAGTAAGCGGGACCTACAATGAGCAGTTCTTC.

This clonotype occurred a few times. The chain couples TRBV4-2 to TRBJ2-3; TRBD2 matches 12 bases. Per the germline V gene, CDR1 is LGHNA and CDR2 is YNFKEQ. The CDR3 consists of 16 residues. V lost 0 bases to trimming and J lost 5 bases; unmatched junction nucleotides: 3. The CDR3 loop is CASSQDWGLAGDTQYF. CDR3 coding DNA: TGTGCCAGCAGCCAAGATTGGGGACTAGCGGGAGATACGCAGTATTTT.

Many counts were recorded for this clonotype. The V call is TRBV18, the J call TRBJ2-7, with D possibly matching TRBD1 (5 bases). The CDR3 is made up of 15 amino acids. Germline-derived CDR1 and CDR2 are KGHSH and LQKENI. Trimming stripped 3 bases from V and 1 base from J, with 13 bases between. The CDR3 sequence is CASSPAGYGSYEQYF. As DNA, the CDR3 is TGTGCCAGCTCACCGGCAGGGTACGGGTCCTACGAGCAGTACTTC.

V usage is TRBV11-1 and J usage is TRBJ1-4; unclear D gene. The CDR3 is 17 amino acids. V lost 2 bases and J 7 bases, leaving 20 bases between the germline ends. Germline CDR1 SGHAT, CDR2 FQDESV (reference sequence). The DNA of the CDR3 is TGTGCCAGCAGCTTAATCCGGCCGCCCAGGCTTAGTGAAAAACTGTTTTTT. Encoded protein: CASSLIRPPRLSEKLFF.

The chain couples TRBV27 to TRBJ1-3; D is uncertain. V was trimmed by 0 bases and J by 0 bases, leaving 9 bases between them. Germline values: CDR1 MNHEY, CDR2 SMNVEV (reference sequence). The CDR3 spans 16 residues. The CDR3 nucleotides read TGTGCCAGCAGTTTATCGACACCCTACTCTGGAAACACCATATATTTT. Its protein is CASSLSTPYSGNTIYF.

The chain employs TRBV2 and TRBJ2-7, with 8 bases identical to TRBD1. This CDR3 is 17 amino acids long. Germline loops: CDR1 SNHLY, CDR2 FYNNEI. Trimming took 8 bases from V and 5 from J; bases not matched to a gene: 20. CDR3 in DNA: TGTGCCAGCTCACCTTCCACCCCGGGACAGGACACCCACGAGCAGTACTTC. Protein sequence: CASSPSTPGQDTHEQYF.

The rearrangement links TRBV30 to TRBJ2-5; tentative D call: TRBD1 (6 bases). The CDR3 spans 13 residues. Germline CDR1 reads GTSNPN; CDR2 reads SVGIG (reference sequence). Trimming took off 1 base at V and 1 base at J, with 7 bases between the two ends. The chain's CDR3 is CAWSGGLQETQYF. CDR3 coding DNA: TGTGCCTGGAGTGGGGGGCTCCAAGAGACCCAGTACTTC.

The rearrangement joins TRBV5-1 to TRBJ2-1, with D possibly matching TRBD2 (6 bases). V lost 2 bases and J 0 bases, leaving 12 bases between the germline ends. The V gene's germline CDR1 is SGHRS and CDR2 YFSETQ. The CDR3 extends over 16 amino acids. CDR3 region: CASSFGGVGSYNEQFF. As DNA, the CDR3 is TGCGCCAGCAGCTTTGGCGGGGTTGGCTCCTACAATGAGCAGTTCTTC.

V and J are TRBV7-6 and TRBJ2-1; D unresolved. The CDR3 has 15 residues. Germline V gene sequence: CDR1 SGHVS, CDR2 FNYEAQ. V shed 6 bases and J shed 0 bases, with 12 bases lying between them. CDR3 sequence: CASRKTVSSYNEQFF. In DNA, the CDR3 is TGTGCCAGCAGGAAGACTGTGAGCTCCTACAATGAGCAGTTCTTC.

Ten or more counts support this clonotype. This CDR3 is CASSLEGGNTEAFF. In DNA, the CDR3 is TGCGCCAGCAGCTTGGAAGGGGGCAACACTGAAGCTTTCTTT. V gene TRBV5-1 combines with J gene TRBJ1-1; 7 nucleotides match TRBD1. Germline CDR1 reads SGHRS; CDR2 reads YFSETQ. After removal of 0 bases from V and 2 bases from J, the junction contained 1 base not matched to a gene. The CDR3 contains 14 residues. The variable domain in full, with the rest retrieved from reference TRBV5-1 and TRBJ1-1, is KAGVTQTPRYLIKTRGQQVTLSCSPISGHRSVSWYQQTPGQGLQFLFEYFSETQRNKGNFPGRFSGRQFSNSRSEMNVSTLELGDSALYLCASSLEGGNTEAFFGQGTRLTVV.

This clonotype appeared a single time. CDR3 in amino acids: CASSPIYRDSETQYF. The DNA of the CDR3 is TGTGCCAGCAGTCCCATTTACCGGGACAGCGAGACCCAGTACTTC. The rearrangement uses TRBV7-9 and TRBJ2-5, with 7 nucleotides matching TRBD1. The CDR3 is made up of 15 amino acids. Germline CDR1 SEHNR, CDR2 FQNEAQ (reference sequence). With 6 bases clipped from V and 5 bases from J, the junction kept 12 bases outside the gene matches.

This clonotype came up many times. For the CDR3, the DNA is TGTGCCAGCAGTTTACTATACCCCCGATTGCGGGAGCGATCGGGCAATGAGCAGTTCTTC. Amino acids: CASSLLYPRLRERSGNEQFF. The chain has TRBV28 and TRBJ2-1, with 7 bases aligning to TRBD2. CDR1 and CDR2 (germline): MDHEN, SYDVKM. The ends lost 2 bases at V and 6 bases at J; junction bases unmatched: 22. The CDR3 has 20 residues. Using reference TRBV28 and TRBJ2-1 for the parts outside the CDR3, the full variable domain is DVKVTQSSRYLVKRTGEKVFLECVQDMDHENMFWYRQDPGLGLRLIYFSYDVKMKEKGDIPEGYSVSREKKERFSLILESASTNQTSMYLCASSLLYPRLRERSGNEQFFGPGTRLTVL.

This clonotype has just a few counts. DNA of the CDR3: TGTGCCAGCAGTTTTTGGGAGACTAGCGGGACCTACGAGCAGTACTTC. Protein sequence: CASSFWETSGTYEQYF. The genes are TRBV12-3 or TRBV12-4 and TRBJ2-7; 11 bases are a match to TRBD2. V lost 3 bases to trimming and J lost 2 bases; unmatched junction nucleotides: 6. The length of the CDR3 is 16 residues.

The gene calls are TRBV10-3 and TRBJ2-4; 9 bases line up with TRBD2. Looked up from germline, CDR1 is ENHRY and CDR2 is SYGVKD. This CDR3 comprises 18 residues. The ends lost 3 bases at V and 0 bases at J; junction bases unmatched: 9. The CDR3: CAISEGAGGLGAKNIQYF. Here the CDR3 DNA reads TGTGCCATCAGTGAAGGGGCGGGAGGGCTGGGAGCCAAAAACATTCAGTACTTC.

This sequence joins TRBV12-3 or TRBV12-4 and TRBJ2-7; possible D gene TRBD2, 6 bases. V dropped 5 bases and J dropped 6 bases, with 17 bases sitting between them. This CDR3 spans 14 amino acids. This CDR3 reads CASSPEGREFEQYF. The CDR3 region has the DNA TGTGCCAGCAGTCCAGAGGGGCGGGAATTCGAGCAGTACTTC.